This T cell receptor (beta chain) is from a study of cytomegalovirus exposure and HLA in healthy donors. Germline lookup yields CDR1 LGHNA and CDR2 YSLEER. This CDR3 contains 14 residues. Unmatched junction bases numbered 4, after V lost 7 bases and J lost 1 base. The primer mix had 60 Vbeta and 13 Jbeta primers. The table came from immunoSEQ multiplex PCR; TCRdb's copy has only in-frame clones and leaves some out. The sample holds 85,000 to 100,000 clones, about 68% seen once. The chain has TRBV4-3 and TRBJ1-1, with TRBD1 matching over 9 bases. The TCR originated in a human donor in good health. Specimen: PBMCs. CDR3 bases: TGCGCCAGCAACTTACAGGGGGCGAACACTGAAGCTTTCTTT. Protein product: CASNLQGANTEAFF.